Listed below are T cell receptor beta chains from one sample, sequenced in a study of T cells in Graves' hyperthyroidism and ophthalmopathy. TCRdb independently ran MiXCR on the multiplex PCR reads; one entry per CDR3 protein. The sample holds under 65,000 distinct CDR3 sequences; about 50% are singletons and the top ten take about 3.6%. The sequencing input was blood. These receptors all come from a woman aged 60-70 years with Graves' ophthalmopathy. Both conserved end residues are part of each CDR3. Each record gives: clone size, J gene, D gene, V gene, CDR3 protein, CDR3 DNA. A D gene is named only where the DNA matches it firmly. Clone size is stated in some rows and not others, as once, few, many or a class when expanded.

clone_size: .
j_call: TRBJ1-5
d_call: .
v_call: TRBV24-1
cdr3_aa: CATSGGTYQPQHF
cdr3_nt: TGTGCCACCAGTGGGGGGACCTATCAGCCCCAGCATTTT

clone_size: .
j_call: TRBJ1-4
d_call: .
v_call: TRBV14
cdr3_aa: CAGSQDRGGVGEKLFF
cdr3_nt: TGCGCCGGCAGCCAAGATCGGGGCGGCGTAGGGGAAAAACTGTTCTTT

clone_size: few
j_call: TRBJ1-1
d_call: .
v_call: TRBV18
cdr3_aa: CASSPQAGSEAFF
cdr3_nt: TGTGCCAGCTCACCGCAGGCGGGATCTGAAGCTTTCTTT

clone_size: few
j_call: TRBJ2-5
d_call: TRBD1
v_call: TRBV20-1
cdr3_aa: CSARDPGTGGQETQYF
cdr3_nt: TGCAGTGCTAGAGATCCCGGGACAGGGGGCCAAGAGACCCAGTACTTC

clone_size: .
j_call: TRBJ2-1
d_call: .
v_call: TRBV5-6
cdr3_aa: CASSRHRDEGNEQFF
cdr3_nt: TGTGCCAGCAGCCGCCATCGGGATGAAGGCAATGAGCAGTTCTTC

clone_size: many
j_call: TRBJ2-1
d_call: .
v_call: TRBV20-1
cdr3_aa: CSAQKGGGNEQFF
cdr3_nt: TGCAGTGCCCAGAAGGGGGGGGGGAATGAGCAGTTCTTC

clone_size: once
j_call: TRBJ2-5
d_call: .
v_call: TRBV20-1
cdr3_aa: CSARAAGAQHGWETQYF
cdr3_nt: TGCAGTGCTAGAGCTGCAGGGGCCCAGCATGGATGGGAGACCCAGTACTTC

clone_size: .
j_call: TRBJ2-7
d_call: .
v_call: TRBV25-1
cdr3_aa: CASSEEWKTEQYF
cdr3_nt: TGTGCCAGCAGTGAAGAGTGGAAAACCGAGCAGTACTTC

clone_size: .
j_call: TRBJ1-2
d_call: TRBD1
v_call: TRBV5-1
cdr3_aa: CASSLGGFVSDRDYGYTF
cdr3_nt: TGCGCCAGCAGCTTGGGAGGGTTCGTTTCGGACAGGGACTATGGCTACACCTTC

clone_size: .
j_call: TRBJ2-2
d_call: TRBD1
v_call: TRBV7-9
cdr3_aa: CASSLVGGTGKTGELFF
cdr3_nt: TGTGCCAGCAGCTTAGTCGGAGGGACAGGGAAAACCGGGGAGCTGTTTTTT

clone_size: .
j_call: TRBJ1-5
d_call: TRBD1
v_call: TRBV5-1
cdr3_aa: CASSLDGTGGGQPQHF
cdr3_nt: TGCGCCAGCAGCTTGGATGGGACAGGGGGCGGGCAGCCCCAGCATTTT

clone_size: .
j_call: TRBJ2-3
d_call: TRBD1
v_call: TRBV12-3/TRBV12-4
cdr3_aa: CAITDRTTDTQYF
cdr3_nt: TGTGCCATCACGGACAGGACCACGGATACGCAGTATTTT

clone_size: .
j_call: TRBJ1-3
d_call: TRBD1
v_call: TRBV20-1
cdr3_aa: CSADPPGGQNTIYF
cdr3_nt: TGCAGTGCGGATCCTCCAGGGGGGCAAAACACCATATATTTT

clone_size: .
j_call: TRBJ2-5
d_call: .
v_call: TRBV7-8
cdr3_aa: CASTPQPGEGEETQYF
cdr3_nt: TGTGCCAGCACCCCCCAACCGGGTGAGGGTGAGGAGACCCAGTACTTC

clone_size: few
j_call: TRBJ2-7
d_call: TRBD2
v_call: TRBV7-2
cdr3_aa: CASSFAGGTYEQYF
cdr3_nt: TGTGCCAGCAGCTTTGCGGGAGGGACCTACGAGCAGTACTTC

clone_size: few
j_call: TRBJ2-1
d_call: TRBD2
v_call: TRBV18
cdr3_aa: CASSPRSGRARNEQFF
cdr3_nt: TGTGCCAGCTCACCACGGAGCGGGAGGGCCCGAAATGAGCAGTTCTTC

clone_size: many
j_call: TRBJ1-1
d_call: .
v_call: TRBV9
cdr3_aa: CASSASYREGTEAFF
cdr3_nt: TGTGCCAGCAGCGCCTCCTACAGGGAAGGCACTGAAGCTTTCTTT